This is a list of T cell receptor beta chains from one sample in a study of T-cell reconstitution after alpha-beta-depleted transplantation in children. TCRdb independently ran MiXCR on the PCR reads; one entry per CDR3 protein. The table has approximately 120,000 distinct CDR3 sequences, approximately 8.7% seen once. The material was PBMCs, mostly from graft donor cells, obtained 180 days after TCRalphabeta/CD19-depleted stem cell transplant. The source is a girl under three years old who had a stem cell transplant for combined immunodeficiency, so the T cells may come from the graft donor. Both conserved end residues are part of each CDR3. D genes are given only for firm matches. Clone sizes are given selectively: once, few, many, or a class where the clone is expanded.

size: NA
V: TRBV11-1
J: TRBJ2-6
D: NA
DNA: TGTGCCAGCAGCAACGACTTTCCGGGACAAAGCTCTGGGGCCAACGTCCTGACTTTC
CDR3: CASSNDFPGQSSGANVLTF

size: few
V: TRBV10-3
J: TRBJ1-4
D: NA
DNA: TGTGCCATCAGTGAACGGCAGGGGACTAATGAAAAACTGTTTTTT
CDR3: CAISERQGTNEKLFF

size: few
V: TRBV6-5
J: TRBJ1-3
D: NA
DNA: TGTGCCAGCAGTTACTCGGAGGTCGGTACTGGAAACACCATATATTTT
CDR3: CASSYSEVGTGNTIYF

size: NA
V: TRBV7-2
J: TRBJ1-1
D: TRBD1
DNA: TGTGCCAGCAGCCAGGACAGGGCATGGACTGAAGCTTTCTTT
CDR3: CASSQDRAWTEAFF

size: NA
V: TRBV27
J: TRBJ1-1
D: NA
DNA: TGTGCCAGCAGCCCCTGGACCCCAGAGAACACTGAAGCTTTCTTT
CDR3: CASSPWTPENTEAFF

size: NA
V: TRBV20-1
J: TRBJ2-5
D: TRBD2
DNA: TGCAGTGCTAGGACCCTAGCGGGGGGGGAGACCCAGTACTTC
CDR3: CSARTLAGGETQYF

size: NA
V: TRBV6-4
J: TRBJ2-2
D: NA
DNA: TGTGCCAGCAGTGAGGACTACTACACCGGGGAGCTGTTTTTT
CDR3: CASSEDYYTGELFF

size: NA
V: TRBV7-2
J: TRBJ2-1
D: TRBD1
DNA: TGTGCCAGCAGCTTAGGGCAGGGGGCGAGGGATTACAATGAGCAGTTCTTC
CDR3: CASSLGQGARDYNEQFF

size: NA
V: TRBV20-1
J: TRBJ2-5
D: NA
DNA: TGCAGTGGGGGGCAGGGGCTAGCTTATTTGGAGACCCAGTACTTC
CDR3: CSGGQGLAYLETQYF

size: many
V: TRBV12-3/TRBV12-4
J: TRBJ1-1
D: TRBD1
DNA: TGTGCCAGCAGTGCCGGGACAGGGAACACTGAAGCTTTCTTT
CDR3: CASSAGTGNTEAFF